The TCR beta chain described here comes from a study of shared clonotypes between healthy human individuals. General study findings and limits: The represented genetic and exposure-history diversity was limited by the small number of donors.

Points on this clone: Antigen specificity is unknown.

The CDR3 is made up of 18 amino acids. Germline V gene data show CDR1 as ENHRY and CDR2 as SYGVKD. J was trimmed by 3 bases and V by 10 bases; bases with no gene match: 19. TCRdb's table, derived via immunoSEQ multiplex PCR, lists solely in-frame clones and lacks some. The sample comprises some 2 million clones, 85% to 95% of which are singletons, and 0.1% to 0.15% rests with the top ten. The sample taken for sequencing was naive CD4+ T cells sorted from blood. Described subset: CD45RA+ positively selected. This sequence joins TRBV10-3 and TRBJ2-5; the match to TRBD2 covers 11 bases. The TCR sequence derives from a man aged 18 to 30 in good health. In DNA, the CDR3 is TGTGCCACCACTCGGCTAGCGGGGGGATTACAAAAAGAAGAGACCCAGTACTTC. Protein sequence: CATTRLAGGLQKEETQYF.